This entry lists 5 T cell receptor beta chains sequenced from one sample in a study of OX40 agonist ivuxolimab in advanced cancers. This table comes from immunoSEQ multiplex PCR, and its TCRdb copy is limited to in-frame clones, with some not included. The sample lists almost 80,000 clones, less than 85% occurring once. The specimen comprised CD4+ or CD8+ T cells sorted from blood, sampled in a trial of the OX40 agonist ivuxolimab. The receptors derive from an adult with an advanced solid tumor such as melanoma, head and neck, liver or kidney cancer.

The chain uses TRBV7-2 and TRBJ1-2; D perhaps matches TRBD1 (5 bases). The germline V gene has CDR1 SGHTA and CDR2 FQGNSA. The V gene lost 4 bases and the J gene lost 0 bases, with 12 bases spanning the gap. This CDR3 contains 15 residues. The CDR3 DNA reads as TGTGCCAGCAGCTCCCGACAGCTCTCTAACTATGGCTACACCTTC. Translating it yields CASSSRQLSNYGYTF.

The J gene is TRBJ2-4, the V gene TRBV7-2, with D hard to call. The CDR3 runs to 16 residues. The V and J ends lost 5 bases and 2 bases respectively, with 16 bases between them. CDR1 and CDR2 (germline): SGHTA, FQGNSA. For the CDR3, the DNA is TGTGCCAGCAGCGCGAACCCCCGAAGGTCCAAAAACATTCAGTACTTC. Translating gives CASSANPRRSKNIQYF.

The CDR3 nucleotides read TGCAGTGCTAGACGACAGAGAGGCTACACCTTC. It is translated as CSARRQRGYTF. The chain uses TRBV20-1 and TRBJ1-2; tentatively, D is TRBD1 (5 bases). This CDR3 has 11 amino acids. V lost 2 bases to trimming and J lost 8 bases, with 9 bases between them. CDR1 DFQATT and CDR2 SNEGSKA come from the germline V gene (reference sequence).

The CDR3 here is CASSRLRGEPTDTQYF. The CDR3 DNA is TGTGCCAGCAGCCGGTTGCGCGGGGAACCCACAGATACGCAGTATTTT. This chain links TRBV14 with TRBJ2-3, with a tentative D call TRBD2 (6 bases). V gave up 4 bases and J gave up 2 bases, with 16 bases separating them. There are 16 residues in the CDR3. CDR1 is SGHDN, CDR2 FVKESK, per germline. The variable domain in full, completed from reference TRBV14 and TRBJ2-3, reads EAGVTQFPSHSVIEKGQTVTLRCDPISGHDNLYWYRRVMGKEIKFLLHFVKESKQDESGMPNNRFLAERTGGTYSTLKVQPAELEDSGVYFCASSRLRGEPTDTQYFGPGTRLTVL.

V and J are TRBV27 and TRBJ2-2, with 10 bases fitting TRBD2. This CDR3 is built from 16 residues. Germline V gene sequence: CDR1 MNHEY, CDR2 SMNVEV (reference sequence). Trimming removed 3 bases from V and 5 bases from J; junction bases left unmatched: 6. The DNA of the CDR3 is TGTGCCAGCAGTTTCTTAGCGGGAGGCAGAACCGGGGAGCTGTTTTTT. Amino acids: CASSFLAGGRTGELFF.